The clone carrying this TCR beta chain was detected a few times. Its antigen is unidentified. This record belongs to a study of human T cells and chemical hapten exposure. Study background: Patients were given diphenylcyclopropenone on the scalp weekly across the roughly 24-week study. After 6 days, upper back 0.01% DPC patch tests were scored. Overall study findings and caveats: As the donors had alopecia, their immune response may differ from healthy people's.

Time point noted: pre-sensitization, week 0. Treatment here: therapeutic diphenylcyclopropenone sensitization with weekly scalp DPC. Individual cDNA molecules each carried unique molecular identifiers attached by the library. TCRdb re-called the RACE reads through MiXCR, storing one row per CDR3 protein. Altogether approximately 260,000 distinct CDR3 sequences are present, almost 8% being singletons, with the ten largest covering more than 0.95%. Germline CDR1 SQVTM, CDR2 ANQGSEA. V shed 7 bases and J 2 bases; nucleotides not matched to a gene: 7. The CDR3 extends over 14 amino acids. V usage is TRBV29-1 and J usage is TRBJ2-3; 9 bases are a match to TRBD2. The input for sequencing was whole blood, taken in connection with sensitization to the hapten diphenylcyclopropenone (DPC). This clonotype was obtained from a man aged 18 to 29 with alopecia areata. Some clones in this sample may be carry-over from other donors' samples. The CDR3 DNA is TGCAGCGCAAAGACTAGCGGTAACACAGATACGCAGTATTTT. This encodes CSAKTSGNTDTQYF.